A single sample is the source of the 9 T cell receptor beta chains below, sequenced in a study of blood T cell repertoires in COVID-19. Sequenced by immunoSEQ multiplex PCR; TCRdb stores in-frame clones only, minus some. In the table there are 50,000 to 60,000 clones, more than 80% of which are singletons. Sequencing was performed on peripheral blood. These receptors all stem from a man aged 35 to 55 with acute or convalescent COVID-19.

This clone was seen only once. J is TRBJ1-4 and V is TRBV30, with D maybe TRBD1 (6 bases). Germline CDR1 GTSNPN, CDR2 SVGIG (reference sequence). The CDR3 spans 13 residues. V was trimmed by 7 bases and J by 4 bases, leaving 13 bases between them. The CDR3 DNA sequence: TGTGCCTACAACGGGGACATTAATGAAAAACTGTTTTTT. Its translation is CAYNGDINEKLFF.

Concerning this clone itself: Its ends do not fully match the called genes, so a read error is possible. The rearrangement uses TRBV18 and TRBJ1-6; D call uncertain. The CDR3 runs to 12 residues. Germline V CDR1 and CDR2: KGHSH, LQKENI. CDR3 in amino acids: CASSSYDSPLHF. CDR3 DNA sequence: TGTGCCAGCTCATCCTATGATTCACCCCTCCACTTT.

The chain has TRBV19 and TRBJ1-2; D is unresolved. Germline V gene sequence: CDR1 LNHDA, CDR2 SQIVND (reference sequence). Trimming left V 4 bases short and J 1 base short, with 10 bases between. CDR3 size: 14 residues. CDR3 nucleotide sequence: TGTGCCAGTAGTACCCCCAGGTTTAACTATGGCTACACCTTC. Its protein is CASSTPRFNYGYTF.

The CDR3 here is CASSLGGGYSPLHF. CDR3 sequence (DNA): TGTGCCAGCAGCTTAGGAGGCGGATATTCACCCCTCCACTTT. The chain carries TRBV7-2 and TRBJ1-6; D unclear. Trimming removed 1 base from V and 8 bases from J, with 9 bases in between. The CDR3 covers 14 residues. CDR1 is SGHTA and CDR2 is FQGNSA in the germline V gene.

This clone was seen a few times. The CDR3 sequence is CSARNRVEQYF. CDR3 coding DNA: TGCAGTGCTAGAAACAGGGTCGAGCAGTACTTC. The chain combines TRBV20-1 with TRBJ2-7; tentative D call: TRBD1 (6 bases). Trimming left V 2 bases short and J 6 bases short, with 8 bases between. CDR1 and CDR2 from the germline V gene are DFQATT and SNEGSKA (reference sequence). CDR3 length equals 11 residues.

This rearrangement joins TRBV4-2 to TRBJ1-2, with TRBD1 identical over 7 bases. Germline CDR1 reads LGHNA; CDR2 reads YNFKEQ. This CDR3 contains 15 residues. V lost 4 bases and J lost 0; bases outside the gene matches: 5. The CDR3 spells CASSPRDSSNYGYTF. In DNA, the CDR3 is TGTGCCAGCAGCCCGAGGGACAGTTCTAACTATGGCTACACCTTC.

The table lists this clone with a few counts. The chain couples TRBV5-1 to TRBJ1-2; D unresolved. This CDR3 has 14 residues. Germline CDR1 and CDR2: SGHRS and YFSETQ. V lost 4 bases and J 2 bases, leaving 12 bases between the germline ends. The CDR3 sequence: CASSVDVRNYGYTF. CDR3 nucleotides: TGCGCCAGCAGCGTGGACGTACGGAACTATGGCTACACCTTC.

In nucleotides, the CDR3 is TGCGCCAGCAGCTTGGGGCTAGCGGGAGGGAAAAAGAACCCTAACTACAATGAGCAGTTCTTC. Protein: CASSLGLAGGKKNPNYNEQFF. The chain links TRBV5-1 to TRBJ2-1; 12 nucleotides align to TRBD2. Germline V gene sequence: CDR1 SGHRS, CDR2 YFSETQ. This CDR3 contains 21 residues. V lost 0 bases, J lost 3 bases, and 16 bases stayed unmatched.

The CDR3 DNA reads TGTGCCAGTAGTATAGGTGGGCAGGGGAACGAGCAGTACTTC. Protein product: CASSIGGQGNEQYF. V gene TRBV19 combines with J gene TRBJ2-7, with D possibly being TRBD1 (6 bases). This CDR3 has 14 amino acids. Germline V lookup: CDR1 LNHDA, CDR2 SQIVND (reference sequence). The V gene lost 1 base and the J gene lost 5 bases, with 12 bases spanning the gap.